The source of this TCR beta chain is a study of response to subunit inactivated influenza vaccine. TCRdb fed the RT-PCR reads into MiXCR, producing one record per CDR3 protein. The data contain 530,000 or so distinct CDR3 sequences, roughly 12% of them seen just once; the ten biggest clones take up 9.5% to 13%. This clonotype was seen only a few times. Its target is unknown. Study-level points and caveats: Researchers suggested that each seasonal influenza vaccination recruits few new T cells.

The germline V gene encodes CDR1 DFQATT and CDR2 SNEGSKA (reference sequence). The CDR3 consists of 15 residues. Trimming removed 6 bases from V and 2 bases from J; junction bases left unmatched: 4. The sequence was collected from a man aged 50 or older who received an inactivated influenza vaccine. This chain uses TRBV20-1 with TRBJ2-3, with 14 bases aligning to TRBD2. Material: PBMCs from blood, obtained on the day of vaccination. This CDR3 is CSAGTSGGYTDTQYF. CDR3 nucleotide sequence: TGCAGTGCCGGGACTAGCGGGGGATACACAGATACGCAGTATTTT.